The rows below give T cell receptor beta chains drawn from one sample of a study of T cell responses to AZD1222 COVID-19 vaccine. TCRdb's table, derived via immunoSEQ multiplex PCR, lists solely in-frame clones and lacks some. This table holds around 180,000 clones, around 92% found once. Here the sequenced sample was peripheral blood, taken on day 0 of AZD1222 vaccination. Receptor source: an adult in good health. Each CDR3 is given with its conserved first and last residue. The D gene is left open where the match is weak. Rows give clone size only sometimes, using once, few, many, or a class for an expanded clone.

cdr3_aa	cdr3_nt	d_call	v_call	j_call	clone_size
CASSKQGLLELFF	TGTGCCAGCAGTAAACAGGGCCTCCTGGAGCTGTTTTTT	NA	TRBV2	TRBJ2-2	NA
CASSLALGRGGTDTQYF	TGTGCCAGCAGCTTAGCCTTGGGCAGGGGAGGCACAGATACGCAGTATTTT	NA	TRBV7-6	TRBJ2-3	NA
CASSLLGGRWGTDTQYF	TGTGCCAGCAGCTTGTTGGGGGGGCGGTGGGGCACAGATACGCAGTATTTT	NA	TRBV5-6	TRBJ2-3	NA
CASSLSGSGFDTEAFF	TGTGCCAGCAGTTTATCTGGTTCAGGGTTTGACACTGAAGCTTTCTTT	NA	TRBV27	TRBJ1-1	NA
CASSQEIPMYLNEQFF	TGTGCCAGCAGCCAAGAGATCCCCATGTATCTGAATGAGCAGTTCTTC	NA	TRBV3-1/TRBV3-2	TRBJ2-1	once
CASSRGTGPAEAFF	TGCGCCAGCAGCCGCGGGACAGGGCCTGCTGAAGCTTTCTTT	TRBD1	TRBV4-3	TRBJ1-1	NA
CARSCISWLGNYGYTF	TGTGCCAGAAGCTGCATTTCATGGTTAGGTAACTATGGCTACACCTTC	NA	TRBV7-5	TRBJ1-2	NA
CASSLEGLATDTQYF	TGTGCCAGCAGCTTAGAGGGACTAGCGACAGATACGCAGTATTTT	TRBD2	TRBV11-2	TRBJ2-3	NA
CASSLGHRGTEAFF	TGTGCCAGCAGTTTGGGACATCGGGGCACTGAAGCTTTCTTT	NA	TRBV6-5	TRBJ1-1	few
CASSQEGVRANYGYTF	TGTGCCAGCAGCCAAGAGGGGGTCCGTGCTAACTATGGCTACACCTTC	NA	TRBV3-1/TRBV3-2	TRBJ1-2	NA
CASSKDRAGYGYTF	TGTGCCAGTAGTAAAGACAGGGCGGGCTATGGCTACACCTTC	TRBD1	TRBV19	TRBJ1-2	NA
CASSLGTNQPQHF	TGTGCCAGCAGTTTAGGTACGAATCAGCCCCAGCATTTT	NA	TRBV12-3/TRBV12-4	TRBJ1-5	NA
CASSLGTNPTNTGELFF	TGTGCCAGCAGCCTCGGGACTAACCCGACGAACACCGGGGAGCTGTTTTTT	TRBD2	TRBV13	TRBJ2-2	NA
CASSSARVDYGYTF	TGTGCCAGTAGTTCGGCACGGGTTGACTATGGCTACACCTTC	NA	TRBV19	TRBJ1-2	few
CASSYSQITYNSPLHF	TGTGCCAGCAGTTACTCGCAGATTACCTATAATTCACCCCTCCACTTT	NA	TRBV6-5	TRBJ1-6	NA
CASSAASYRGTEAFF	TGTGCCAGCAGCGCGGCTTCCTACAGGGGCACTGAAGCTTTCTTT	TRBD1	TRBV7-8	TRBJ1-1	NA
CATAENGNTEAFF	TGTGCCACAGCAGAGAATGGGAACACTGAAGCTTTCTTT	NA	TRBV2	TRBJ1-1	once
CASSLVRRDRVRTEAFF	TGTGCCAGCAGCTTAGTTCGCCGAGACAGGGTTCGCACTGAAGCTTTCTTT	TRBD1	TRBV7-8	TRBJ1-1	NA
CSARTLGKLFF	TGCAGTGCTAGAACTTTAGGAAAACTGTTTTTT	NA	TRBV20-1	TRBJ1-4	NA
CASSEKNRVNTEAFF	TGTGCCAGCAGCGAAAAAAACAGGGTGAACACTGAAGCTTTCTTT	NA	TRBV7-9	TRBJ1-1	NA
CASSPTGFDTEAFF	TGTGCCAGCAGCCCGACAGGGTTCGACACTGAAGCTTTCTTT	TRBD1	TRBV7-3	TRBJ1-1	NA
CAWSIPEGGSEKLFF	TGTGCCTGGAGTATCCCGGAGGGGGGGAGTGAAAAACTGTTTTTT	NA	TRBV30	TRBJ1-4	NA
CASSLAGGVIEQFF	TGTGCCAGCAGCTTGGCGGGGGGGGTTATCGAGCAGTTCTTC	TRBD2	TRBV11-2	TRBJ2-1	NA
CASSSSGGDYNEQFF	TGTGCCAGCAGTTCTAGCGGGGGCGATTACAATGAGCAGTTCTTC	TRBD2	TRBV6-2/TRBV6-3	TRBJ2-1	once
CASSPVSGNSPLHF	TGTGCCAGCAGTCCCGTCTCAGGGAATTCACCCCTCCACTTT	NA	TRBV27	TRBJ1-6	NA
CASSSDRGITETFF	TGTGCCAGCAGTTCCGACAGGGGAATCACTGAAACTTTCTTT	TRBD1	TRBV6-5	TRBJ1-1	NA
CASSLGWGVTEAFF	TGTGCCAGCAGCTTGGGCTGGGGTGTTACTGAAGCTTTCTTT	NA	TRBV7-9	TRBJ1-1	NA
CASSRGRGRDYGYTF	TGTGCCAGCAGCCGCGGGAGGGGCCGCGACTATGGCTACACCTTC	NA	TRBV7-8	TRBJ1-2	once
CASSLGQSRRSETQYF	TGTGCCAGCAGCTTAGGTCAGAGTCGTCGTTCAGAGACCCAGTACTTC	NA	TRBV7-6	TRBJ2-5	once
CASSEVIQPQHF	TGCGCCAGCAGTGAGGTGATACAGCCCCAGCATTTT	NA	TRBV10-2	TRBJ1-5	NA
CASSLRQGSGANVLTF	TGTGCCAGCAGCTTACGACAGGGCTCTGGGGCCAACGTCCTGACTTTC	TRBD1	TRBV7-6	TRBJ2-6	NA
CAIRGGGQPEAFF	TGTGCCATCAGAGGGGGGGGACAGCCTGAAGCTTTCTTT	TRBD1	TRBV10-3	TRBJ1-1	NA
CASSVYVGGELFF	TGTGCCAGCAGCGTATATGTTGGCGGGGAGCTGTTTTTT	NA	TRBV9	TRBJ2-2	NA
CASSSPWEEGRHGYTF	TGTGCCAGCAGTTCCCCTTGGGAGGAGGGAAGGCATGGCTACACCTTC	NA	TRBV28	TRBJ1-2	NA
CASKAGTSGGEAKNIQYF	TGTGCCAGCAAGGCCGGGACTAGCGGGGGCGAAGCCAAAAACATTCAGTACTTC	TRBD2	TRBV7-9	TRBJ2-4	NA
CASSLSREKQAFF	TGTGCCAGCAGCTTAAGTAGAGAGAAACAAGCTTTCTTT	NA	TRBV7-2	TRBJ1-1	NA
CASYDSDEQFF	TGTGCCAGCTACGATAGCGATGAGCAGTTCTTC	NA	TRBV19	TRBJ2-1	NA
CASSLAGGTVGTEAFF	TGCGCCAGCAGCTTGGCCGGGGGGACCGTTGGAACTGAAGCTTTCTTT	NA	TRBV5-1	TRBJ1-1	once
CASSDWTGTGDEKLFF	TGTGCCAGCAGTGACTGGACCGGCACAGGGGATGAAAAACTGTTTTTT	TRBD1	TRBV25-1	TRBJ1-4	NA
CATSDTDSLYTF	TGTGCCACCAGTGACACAGACAGTCTATACACCTTC	NA	TRBV24-1	TRBJ1-2	once
CASSYETGVIYGYTF	TGTGCCAGCAGCTATGAGACAGGGGTAATCTATGGCTACACCTTC	TRBD1	TRBV7-2	TRBJ1-2	NA
CASSDQGLDTQYF	TGCGCCAGCAGCGACCAAGGGTTAGATACGCAGTATTTT	NA	TRBV5-1	TRBJ2-3	once
CASSYGSHTEAFF	TGTGCCAGCAGTTATGGCAGTCACACTGAAGCTTTCTTT	NA	TRBV12-3/TRBV12-4	TRBJ1-1	NA
CSASYRGEGSGYTF	TGCAGTGCTAGTTATCGGGGCGAGGGGAGCGGCTACACCTTC	NA	TRBV20-1	TRBJ1-2	NA
CASSQVVETQYF	TGTGCCAGCAGCCAGGTCGTGGAGACCCAGTACTTC	NA	TRBV14	TRBJ2-5	NA
CASSQLYEQFF	TGTGCCAGCAGCCAACTATATGAGCAGTTCTTC	NA	TRBV6-2/TRBV6-3	TRBJ2-1	NA
CSASSLFRTSGSNEQFF	TGCAGTGCTAGTAGCCTCTTTAGGACTAGCGGGAGCAATGAGCAGTTCTTC	TRBD2	TRBV20-1	TRBJ2-1	once
CASSPNSGVNEKLFF	TGTGCCAGCAGCCCAAACTCAGGGGTTAATGAAAAACTGTTTTTT	NA	TRBV28	TRBJ1-4	NA
CASNGLELNYGYTF	TGTGCCAGCAATGGACTAGAACTTAACTATGGCTACACCTTC	NA	TRBV2	TRBJ1-2	NA
CASSLGDRVNTEAFF	TGCGCCAGCAGCTTGGGCGACAGGGTGAACACTGAAGCTTTCTTT	TRBD1	TRBV5-1	TRBJ1-1	NA